A selection of T cell receptor beta chains follows, all from one sample in a study of monozygotic twins with inflammatory bowel disease. TCRdb processed the 5' RACE reads again and assigns one entry to each CDR3 protein, with no DNA. The record lists 350,000 to 500,000 distinct CDR3 sequences, of which the ten most abundant hold around 2.4%. Sequenced input: blood. Receptors were obtained from a human donor with ulcerative colitis or Crohn's disease, or a healthy co-twin of an affected twin (not recorded which). Each CDR3 is given with its conserved first and last residue.

cdr3_length	j_call	v_call	cdr3_aa
16	TRBJ2-6	TRBV12-3/TRBV12-4	CASSPTGGPGANVLTF
14	TRBJ2-7	TRBV3-1	CASSYGSGSGEQYF
17	TRBJ2-1	TRBV20-1	CSASAPLGPSSYNEQFF
15	TRBJ2-3	TRBV3-1	CASSQVRPPTDTQYF
16	TRBJ2-7	TRBV4-1	CASSQGPPEASYEQYF
12	TRBJ2-7	TRBV28	CASAEGYYEQYF
13	TRBJ1-4	TRBV12-3/TRBV12-4	CASSRTGNEKLFF
15	TRBJ1-6	TRBV5-1	CASSLALSPNSPLHF
15	TRBJ1-1	TRBV3-1	CASSQPFSGGPEAFF
16	TRBJ2-5	TRBV19	CASRRTSGGLQETQYF
13	TRBJ2-7	TRBV7-9	CAIGPAELYEQYF
14	TRBJ2-1	TRBV12-3/TRBV12-4	CASKEQSSYNEQFF
15	TRBJ2-6	TRBV5-6	CASSLAGPGANVLTF
12	TRBJ2-1	TRBV30	CAHAREDNEQFF
15	TRBJ2-7	TRBV14	CASSQDGQGRYEQYF
16	TRBJ2-1	TRBV19	CASRPSTDRLHNEQFF
15	TRBJ1-2	TRBV15	CATSGGQTANYGYTF
17	TRBJ2-3	TRBV20-1	CSANRRAGTSIPDTQYF
17	TRBJ2-5	TRBV29-1	CSVESGLGLSSQETQYF
17	TRBJ2-5	TRBV7-9	CASSRGAGLLERETQYF
13	TRBJ1-2	TRBV28	CAIRGVSGYGYTF
17	TRBJ2-5	TRBV5-6	CASSLMAGTGTRETQYF
16	TRBJ2-1	TRBV6-8	CASTSHILGDYNEQFF
15	TRBJ1-1	TRBV6-5	CASSYYRGPGTEAFF
14	TRBJ1-3	TRBV30	CAWSGGQSGNTIYF
13	TRBJ2-2	TRBV3-1	CASISRGGGELFF
15	TRBJ2-3	TRBV7-2	CASSPRGGAPDTQYF
14	TRBJ1-6	TRBV11-2	CASSSLLADSPLHF
12	TRBJ2-5	TRBV29-1	CSVALLGETQYF
20	TRBJ2-1	TRBV21-1	CASSKAPPSGYYSSYNEQFF
13	TRBJ2-1	TRBV25-1	CASKQTGLNEQFF
21	TRBJ2-1	TRBV11-1	CASSLTTDPSWAYSSYNEQFF
14	TRBJ2-3	TRBV3-1	CASSSNRGPDTQYF
16	TRBJ2-6	TRBV18	CASSPELLSGANVLTF
17	TRBJ1-2	TRBV4-2	CASSQDLAGTTNYGYTF
15	TRBJ2-1	TRBV7-8	CASSSTAGSGMKQFF
15	TRBJ2-3	TRBV7-3	CASSRQESATDTQYF
17	TRBJ1-5	TRBV28	CASSPSGSGASNQPQHF
16	TRBJ2-7	TRBV10-3	CAISLEDRSSSYEQYF
14	TRBJ1-1	TRBV7-9	CASSLARSLTEAFF
18	TRBJ1-4	TRBV5-6	CASSLERGGRGSNEKLFF
15	TRBJ2-2	TRBV20-1	CSARDSRGNTGELFF
14	TRBJ1-5	TRBV11-2	CASSRTGGNQPQHF
15	TRBJ2-7	TRBV5-1	CASSLEGSGTYEQYF
12	TRBJ1-3	TRBV30	CAWRNRDNTIYF
15	TRBJ2-5	TRBV5-1	CASSLVVAGASPQYF
14	TRBJ2-3	TRBV12-3/TRBV12-4	CASSTSGRADTQYF
17	TRBJ2-7	TRBV5-1	CASSLDPETGLTYEQYF
15	TRBJ1-2	TRBV4-2	CASSQALDRVYGYTF
13	TRBJ1-2	TRBV5-6	CASSKGGGYGYTF
13	TRBJ2-5	TRBV24-1	CATSDQTKETQYF